The entry that follows covers one TCR beta chain sequence. Clones were read by immunoSEQ multiplex PCR, and TCRdb kept only the in-frame ones, dropping some. The sample includes over 200,000 clones, roughly 86% of them seen just once. The data belong to a study of blood T cell repertoires in COVID-19. The CDR3 totals 14 residues. CDR1 and CDR2 (germline): SQVTM, ANQGSEA. V lost 7 bases to trimming and J lost 0 bases, with 13 bases between them. This TCR was recovered from a woman under 40 with acute COVID-19. The chain uses TRBV29-1 and TRBJ2-1, with no clear D. Material for sequencing was PBMCs or T cells enriched from blood (not recorded which). CDR3 DNA sequence: TGCAGCGCCCGTGAACCTAGCTCCTACAATGAGCAGTTCTTC. It specifies CSAREPSSYNEQFF.